The source of this TCR beta chain is a study of cytomegalovirus exposure and HLA in healthy donors. The PCR employed 60 Vbeta primers together with 13 Jbeta primers. Profiling relied on immunoSEQ multiplex PCR, and the TCRdb table lists in-frame clones only, not all of them. Among 170,000 or so clones listed, around 78% were seen once. CDR1 and CDR2 (germline): ENHRY, SYGVKD. This CDR3 region has 14 residues. The junction had 9 bases not matched to a gene; V was cut back by 10 bases and J by 2 bases. The source is a woman aged 45-59 years in good health and CMV-seropositive. Sequencing was carried out using PBMCs. The V gene is TRBV10-3, the J gene TRBJ2-3; TRBD2 aligns across 7 bases. The DNA of the CDR3 is TGTGCCACTTCCGGGGAGGGAGCCACAGATACGCAGTATTTT. It specifies CATSGEGATDTQYF.